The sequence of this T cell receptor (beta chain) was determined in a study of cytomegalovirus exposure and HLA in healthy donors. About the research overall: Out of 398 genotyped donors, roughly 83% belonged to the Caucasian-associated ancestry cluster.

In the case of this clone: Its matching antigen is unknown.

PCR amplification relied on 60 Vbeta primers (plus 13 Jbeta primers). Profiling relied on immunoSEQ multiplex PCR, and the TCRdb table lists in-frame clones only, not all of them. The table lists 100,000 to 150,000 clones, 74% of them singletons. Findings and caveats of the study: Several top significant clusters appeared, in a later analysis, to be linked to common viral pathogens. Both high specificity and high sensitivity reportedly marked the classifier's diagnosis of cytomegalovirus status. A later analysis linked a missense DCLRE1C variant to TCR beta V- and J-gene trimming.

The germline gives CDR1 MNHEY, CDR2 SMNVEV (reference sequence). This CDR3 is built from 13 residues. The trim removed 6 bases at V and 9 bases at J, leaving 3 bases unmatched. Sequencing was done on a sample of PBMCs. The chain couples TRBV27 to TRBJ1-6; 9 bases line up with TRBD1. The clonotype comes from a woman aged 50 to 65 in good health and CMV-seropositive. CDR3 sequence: CASRPGQGSPLHF. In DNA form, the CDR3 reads TGTGCCAGCAGACCGGGACAGGGTTCACCCCTCCACTTT.